The source of this TCR beta chain is a study of T cell changes during pregnancy in multiple sclerosis. Here immunoSEQ multiplex PCR was the method, and the copy in TCRdb shows in-frame clones only, minus some. The data hold tens of thousands of clones, with 92% observed a single time. V shed 1 base and J 2 bases; nucleotides not matched to a gene: 4. Germline CDR1 reads SGHDN; CDR2 reads FVKESK. CDR3 size: 16 residues. This TCR was recovered from a female donor in good health, enrolled as a control in a pregnancy study. The sample in question was CD4+ T cells from peripheral blood mononuclear cells, obtained after pregnancy. The chain joins TRBV14 to TRBJ2-2, with 7 positions matching TRBD2. CDR3 in DNA: TGTGCCAGCAGCCAAGCGCTAGCGGCAAACACCGGGGAGCTGTTTTTT. Translated, it gives CASSQALAANTGELFF.